The 31 T cell receptor beta chains presented below share a single source sample, sequenced in a study of shared clonotypes between healthy human individuals. TCRdb keeps only in-frame clones here, not all; method: immunoSEQ multiplex PCR. The sample lists about 1 million clones, approximately 80% seen once, with around 0.47% in the top ten. Sequencing used memory CD4+ T cells from PBMCs. This sample's subset: CD45RA-negative fraction. All receptors derive from a man aged 18 to 29 in good health. Some clones in this sample may be carry-over from other donors' samples.

This clone was observed a handful of times. This chain connects TRBV28 to TRBJ2-2; D is possibly TRBD1 or TRBD2 (6 bases each). The ends were cut back, 5 bases at V and 4 bases at J, with 14 bases in the middle. CDR1 is MDHEN and CDR2 is SYDVKM in the germline V gene. The CDR3 extends over 15 amino acids. The DNA of the CDR3 is TGTGCCAGCAGTCCCCGGGGGCGCGGCACCGGGGAGCTGTTTTTT. This codes for CASSPRGRGTGELFF.

The chain carries TRBV19 and TRBJ2-7; D may be TRBD1 or TRBD2 (6 bases each). CDR1 is LNHDA, CDR2 SQIVND, per germline (reference sequence). CDR3 size: 13 residues. Deletions cut 0 bases from V and 13 bases from J, with 16 bases between. The CDR3 protein is CASSIDRGQRLYF. CDR3 in DNA: TGTGCCAGTAGTATAGATCGGGGGCAGAGATTATACTTC.

This clone was recorded many times. Other DNA sequences from this sample encode an identical CDR3 as well. The genes are TRBV25-1 and TRBJ1-3; D remains unclear. The CDR3 spans 14 residues. Germline assignment: CDR1 MGHDK and CDR2 SYGVNS. Trimming cost V 3 bases and J 2 bases, with 8 bases left between them. The CDR3 region has the DNA TGTGCCAGCAGTGAGGCCGGGGCTGGAAACACCATATATTTT. This gives the protein CASSEAGAGNTIYF. Supplemented by reference TRBV25-1 and TRBJ1-3, the full variable domain reads EADIYQTPRYLVIGTGKKITLECSQTMGHDKMYWYQQDPGMELHLIHYSYGVNSTEKGDLSSESTVSRIRTEHFPLTLESARPSHTSQYLCASSEAGAGNTIYFGEGSWLTVV.

This clone showed up just once. The gene calls are TRBV14 and TRBJ2-5, with 12 bases fitting TRBD2. The CDR3 is 17 amino acids. In germline, CDR1 is SGHDN, CDR2 FVKESK. Trimming removed 1 base from V and 4 bases from J; junction bases left unmatched: 7. The CDR3 sequence is CASSQGRTSGNVETQYF. The DNA for the CDR3 is TGTGCCAGCAGCCAAGGGCGGACTAGCGGGAATGTAGAGACCCAGTACTTC.

The chain combines TRBV4-1 with TRBJ2-5; D is unclear. In germline, CDR1 is MGHRA, CDR2 YSYEKL. V was cut by 0 bases and J by 5 bases, with 10 bases left in between. There are 14 residues in the CDR3. This chain's CDR3 is CASSQDRNDETQYF. In DNA, the CDR3 is TGCGCCAGCAGCCAAGATCGCAACGACGAGACCCAGTACTTC.

The J gene is TRBJ1-2, the V gene TRBV28; D is unresolved. V dropped 6 bases and J dropped 3 bases, with 11 bases sitting between them. In germline, CDR1 is MDHEN, CDR2 SYDVKM. The CDR3 covers 13 residues. DNA for the CDR3: TGTGCCAGCAGCTCACATGACGACTATGGCTACACCTTC. It encodes CASSSHDDYGYTF.

The chain combines TRBV28 with TRBJ2-2, with a tentative D call TRBD2 (7 bases). The CDR3 spans 14 residues. Germline V gene data show CDR1 as MDHEN and CDR2 as SYDVKM. V lost 7 bases to trimming and J lost 7 bases, with 16 bases between them. For the CDR3, the DNA is TGTGCCAGCACCGAGGGGGGGTTCGGCGGGGAGCTGTTTTTT. Protein: CASTEGGFGGELFF. Drawing the rest from reference TRBV28 and TRBJ2-2, the complete variable domain is DVKVTQSSRYLVKRTGEKVFLECVQDMDHENMFWYRQDPGLGLRLIYFSYDVKMKEKGDIPEGYSVSREKKERFSLILESASTNQTSMYLCASTEGGFGGELFFGEGSRLTVL.

The rearrangement links TRBV2 to TRBJ1-1; TRBD1 aligns across 10 bases. With 4 bases clipped from V and 7 bases from J, the junction kept 3 bases outside the gene matches. CDR3 size: 13 residues. Germline assignment: CDR1 SNHLY and CDR2 FYNNEI. Here the CDR3 DNA reads TGTGCCAGCAGTGGGGGACAGGGGTTTGAAGCTTTCTTT. Translation gives CASSGGQGFEAFF.

Comments on this clone: At one end, the junction sequence differs from germline, possibly due to a read error. The genes are TRBV7-3 and TRBJ2-5; 9 bases are shared with TRBD1. Germline loops: CDR1 SGHTA, CDR2 FQGTGA. The CDR3 totals 13 residues. CDR3 coding DNA: TGTGCCAGCAGCCGACAGGGGGGAGAGGCCCAGTACTTC. Residues: CASSRQGGEAQYF.

Remarks on this clone: Other DNA sequences in the sample encode the same CDR3. V is TRBV5-1 and J is TRBJ2-1; 12 nucleotides align to TRBD2. CDR3 length equals 15 residues. The germline V gene has CDR1 SGHRS and CDR2 YFSETQ. Germline trimming cut 3 bases from V and 4 bases from J; bases unmatched to any gene: 2. DNA for the CDR3: TGCGCCAGCAGCTGGGGGACTAGCGGGTACAATGAGCAGTTCTTC. As protein: CASSWGTSGYNEQFF.

The V call is TRBV4-2, the J call TRBJ2-3, with 11 bases lining up with TRBD2. The CDR3 loop spans 18 amino acids. After removal of 0 bases from V and 4 bases from J, the junction contained 9 bases not matched to a gene. Germline assignment: CDR1 LGHNA and CDR2 YNFKEQ. The CDR3, as DNA: TGTGCCAGCAGCCAAGATGGATTTAGCGGGAGGGCCGCAGATACGCAGTATTTT. It specifies CASSQDGFSGRAADTQYF.

The rearrangement joins TRBV5-1 to TRBJ1-1; no reliable D call. Per the germline V gene, CDR1 is SGHRS and CDR2 is YFSETQ. The V end lost 0 bases, the J end lost 0 bases, and 12 bases lay between the germline ends. This CDR3 region has 16 residues. Here the CDR3 DNA reads TGCGCCAGCAGCTTGGAAGGCAGACACATGAACACTGAAGCTTTCTTT. Amino acids: CASSLEGRHMNTEAFF.

V is TRBV7-3 and J is TRBJ1-1; 9 bases match TRBD1. Looked up from germline, CDR1 is SGHTA and CDR2 is FQGTGA. V lost 4 bases, J lost 6 bases, and 6 bases stayed unmatched. The length of the CDR3 is 14 residues. CDR3 sequence reads: CASSSTGTGSEAFF. The CDR3 DNA sequence: TGTGCCAGCAGCTCTACCGGGACAGGGTCTGAAGCTTTCTTT.

The chain uses TRBV28 and TRBJ2-7; D is ambiguous. The CDR3 extends over 15 amino acids. Germline V gene data show CDR1 as MDHEN and CDR2 as SYDVKM. V was trimmed by 2 bases and J by 7 bases, leaving 18 bases between them. The CDR3: CASSLTSGMSREQYF. The CDR3 DNA is TGTGCCAGCAGTTTAACTTCTGGGATGTCGCGGGAGCAGTACTTC.

The chain links TRBV9 to TRBJ2-3; no definite D call. Germline CDR1 and CDR2: SGDLS and YYNGEE. CDR3 size: 13 residues. V was shortened by 7 bases and J by 5 bases, with 14 bases between the two germline ends. The CDR3 loop reads CASCRGVVDTQYF. The DNA for the CDR3 is TGTGCCAGCTGCCGTGGGGTGGTAGATACGCAGTATTTT.

CDR3 bases: TGCGCCAGCAGCCCGGGACTCAATAGCAATCAGCCCCAGCATTTT. This encodes CASSPGLNSNQPQHF. The genes are TRBV5-1 and TRBJ1-5; a possible D gene is TRBD1 (5 bases). Germline assignment: CDR1 SGHRS and CDR2 YFSETQ. The ends were cut back, 4 bases at V and 0 bases at J, with 11 bases in the middle. The CDR3 consists of 15 residues.

This clone has more than one count but fewer than ten. The rearrangement links TRBV7-3 to TRBJ2-6; unclear D gene. Trimming took off 2 bases at V and 0 bases at J, with 14 bases between the two ends. The CDR3 length is 18 residues. Germline-derived CDR1 and CDR2 are SGHTA and FQGTGA. The CDR3 DNA reads as TGTGCCAGCAGCTTATTAGTGAGGTCGAACTCTGGGGCCAACGTCCTGACTTTC. Translating gives CASSLLVRSNSGANVLTF.

The genes are TRBV2 and TRBJ1-5; D gene ambiguous. The CDR3 extends over 13 amino acids. Germline V CDR1 and CDR2: SNHLY, FYNNEI. V lost 0 bases and J lost 10, with 10 bases in between. The CDR3 DNA is TGTGCCAGCAGTGAAGCGGAGTCCTCACCCCAGCATTTT. Amino acids: CASSEAESSPQHF.

This chain links TRBV11-2 with TRBJ2-3; 7 bases match TRBD2. V lost 5 bases and J lost 6; bases outside the gene matches: 20. From germline, CDR1 is SGHAT and CDR2 FQNNGV. The CDR3 runs 18 residues. The CDR3 protein is CASSLRRVSGGSADTQYF. The CDR3 nucleotides are TGTGCCAGCAGCCTGCGGCGGGTGTCGGGCGGGAGCGCGGATACGCAGTATTTT.

The CDR3 loop reads CASSSGTLSGGELFF. CDR3 sequence (DNA): TGTGCCAGCAGCTCCGGGACTCTGAGTGGCGGGGAGCTGTTTTTT. The gene calls are TRBV5-4 and TRBJ2-2; TRBD2 is a possible D gene (6 bases). Between the trimmed V and J ends, which lost 3 bases and 7 bases, there was a span of 16 bases. Germline values: CDR1 SGHNT, CDR2 YYREEE (reference sequence). The CDR3 runs to 15 residues.

The gene calls are TRBV28 and TRBJ1-3, with TRBD1 as a possible D gene (5 bases). CDR3 size: 15 residues. The V gene lost 7 bases and the J gene lost 3 bases, with 16 bases spanning the gap. The germline V gene encodes CDR1 MDHEN and CDR2 SYDVKM. The CDR3: CASIDKGHFGNTIYF. The CDR3 nucleotides are TGTGCCAGCATCGATAAGGGGCACTTTGGAAACACCATATATTTT. Variable domain in full (rest from reference TRBV28 and TRBJ1-3): DVKVTQSSRYLVKRTGEKVFLECVQDMDHENMFWYRQDPGLGLRLIYFSYDVKMKEKGDIPEGYSVSREKKERFSLILESASTNQTSMYLCASIDKGHFGNTIYFGEGSWLTVV.

This clone was detected once. The J gene is TRBJ2-1, the V gene TRBV6-5, with 9 nucleotides matching TRBD1. With V trimmed by 7 bases and J by 2 bases, 6 bases remained unmatched. CDR3 length: 15 amino acids. Per germline, CDR1 MNHEY and CDR2 SVGAGI. CDR3 protein: CASKSGQGPYNEQFF. As DNA, the CDR3 is TGTGCCAGCAAGTCCGGACAGGGGCCCTACAATGAGCAGTTCTTC.

The CDR3 sequence: CASKTDGEKLFF. CDR3 DNA sequence: TGTGCCAGCAAAACGGACGGTGAAAAACTGTTTTTT. The chain employs TRBV2 and TRBJ1-4; D call uncertain. Trimming took 7 bases from V and 7 from J, leaving 10 bases between them. The germline CDR1 and CDR2 sequences are SNHLY and FYNNEI. This CDR3 is 12 amino acids long. Using reference TRBV2 and TRBJ1-4 for the parts outside the CDR3, the full variable domain is EPEVTQTPSHQVTQMGQEVILRCVPISNHLYFYWYRQILGQKVEFLVSFYNNEISEKSEIFDDQFSVERPDGSNFTLKIRSTKLEDSAMYFCASKTDGEKLFFGSGTQLSVL.

The rearrangement joins TRBV11-2 to TRBJ1-5; 7 nucleotides line up with TRBD1. The J segment lost 5 bases and the V segment lost 5 bases, leaving 3 bases of the junction unmatched. This CDR3 has 13 amino acids. CDR1 is SGHAT, CDR2 FQNNGV, per germline. DNA of the CDR3: TGTGCCAGCAGCACGCAGGGGGATCAGCCCCAGCATTTT. Protein: CASSTQGDQPQHF.

The chain links TRBV7-3 to TRBJ2-3; D possibly matches TRBD1 or TRBD2 (5 bases each). Trimming left V 6 bases short and J 10 bases short, with 17 bases between. CDR1 and CDR2 from the germline V gene are SGHTA and FQGTGA. The CDR3 has 13 residues. In nucleotides, the CDR3 is TGTGCCAGCAGTAGCACCCCCGAGGGGCCGCAGTATTTT. Its translation is CASSSTPEGPQYF.

The chain combines TRBV28 with TRBJ1-1; TRBD1 aligns across 10 bases. The CDR3 sequence is 15 residues long. Trimming at V came to 5 bases and at J to 5 bases, leaving 8 bases not matched to a gene. The germline V gene has CDR1 MDHEN and CDR2 SYDVKM. The chain's CDR3 is CASSMTGTGDTEAFF. CDR3 nucleotide sequence: TGTGCCAGCAGTATGACCGGGACAGGGGATACTGAAGCTTTCTTT.

V is TRBV11-3 and J is TRBJ2-2, with D perhaps TRBD2 (5 bases). Trimming cost V 5 bases and J 2 bases, with 12 bases left between them. This CDR3 comprises 15 residues. From germline, CDR1 is SGHNT and CDR2 YENEEA. Here the CDR3 DNA reads TGTGCCAGCAGCCCCCGAAGCGGTAACACCGGGGAGCTGTTTTTT. Its protein product is CASSPRSGNTGELFF. Using reference TRBV11-3 and TRBJ2-2 for the parts outside the CDR3, the full variable domain is EAGVVQSPRYKIIEKKQPVAFWCNPISGHNTLYWYLQNLGQGPELLIRYENEEAVDDSQLPKDRFSAERLKGVDSTLKIQPAELGDSAVYLCASSPRSGNTGELFFGEGSRLTVL.

This sequence joins TRBV12-5 and TRBJ2-5; the match to TRBD2 covers 14 bases. From germline, CDR1 is LGHNT and CDR2 FRNRAP. The CDR3 is 15 amino acids. V lost 8 bases and J lost 5; bases outside the gene matches: 7. The CDR3: CASRPRTSGRETQYF. In nucleotides, the CDR3 is TGTGCTAGTAGACCTCGGACTAGCGGGAGGGAGACCCAGTACTTC.

This clone was seen a handful of times. V usage is TRBV9 and J usage is TRBJ2-2, with a tentative D call TRBD2 (6 bases). The CDR3 is made up of 16 amino acids. Germline V gene data show CDR1 as SGDLS and CDR2 as YYNGEE. Between the trimmed V and J ends, which lost 5 bases and 3 bases, there was a span of 17 bases. The DNA of the CDR3 is TGTGCCAGCAGTGAGGGGAGGACTATACACACCGGGGAGCTGTTTTTT. It is translated as CASSEGRTIHTGELFF.

The count of this clone is one. The V gene is TRBV6-5, the J gene TRBJ2-1, with D possibly TRBD1 on 5 matching bases. Germline values: CDR1 MNHEY, CDR2 SVGAGI. Trimming removed 10 bases from V and 5 bases from J, with 9 bases in between. The CDR3 length is 11 residues. For the CDR3, the DNA is TGTGCCATCAGACAGAACAATGAGCAGTTCTTC. Its protein product is CAIRQNNEQFF.

The chain has TRBV6-4 and TRBJ1-2, with 9 bases lining up with TRBD1. Germline CDR1 reads MRHNA; CDR2 reads SNTAGT. J gave up 7 bases and V 6 bases, and 9 bases lay outside the gene matches. CDR3 length: 14 amino acids. The CDR3 bases are TGTGCCAGCAGCGCCGGACAGGGGCAAGGTGGCTACACCTTC. It codes for CASSAGQGQGGYTF.